This TCR beta chain was identified in a study of blood T cell repertoires in COVID-19. Study-wide context: Material from acute and convalescent COVID-19 was sourced from the United States, Italy and Spain. From T cells, B-cell-depleted T cells, or PBMCs came the material, which was cDNA or gDNA.

This clone was counted a single time. This CDR3 has 15 amino acids. The ends were cut back, 1 base at V and 2 bases at J, with 11 bases in the middle. Germline CDR1 is SGHNT and CDR2 is YENEEA. Original processing methods: Estimation of nucleated cell counts was performed using reference gene primer amplification. The data were produced by immunoSEQ multiplex PCR, yet TCRdb's version contains in-frame clones alone and is incomplete. V and J calls and clone size come straight from that table; D and trimming were deduced from the DNA. The sample contains some 180,000 clones, around nine tenths of which appear only once.

The rearrangement uses TRBV11-3 and TRBJ2-5; D is perhaps TRBD2 (6 bases). The source of this sequence is a man aged 40-55 years with active or convalescent COVID-19. The sample taken for sequencing was peripheral blood. CDR3: CASSLGPGEQETQYF. The CDR3 DNA sequence: TGTGCCAGCAGCTTAGGTCCGGGGGAACAAGAGACCCAGTACTTC.